One sample yielded the 27 T cell receptor beta chains listed below, sequenced in a study of T and B cells in COVID-19 patients. TRB rearrangements were amplified by multiplex PCR with BIOMED2 TRB-A/B primers. A single record per CDR3 protein comes from TCRdb applying MiXCR to the multiplex PCR reads. The sample records over 10,000 distinct CDR3 sequences, around 30% being singletons. Each TRB amplification used roughly 250-550 ng of genomic DNA from blood. Material: blood. The receptors here all came from a human donor who had recovered from COVID-19.

As concerns this clonotype: A read error may be the cause here, since a much bigger clone is one base away. V and J are TRBV19 and TRBJ1-1, with D uncertain. V lost 6 bases and J lost 0, with 11 bases in between. CDR3 size: 14 residues. Germline V gives CDR1 LNHDA, CDR2 SQIVND (reference sequence). The CDR3 sequence is CASSLTPLNTEAFF. As DNA, the CDR3 is TGTGCCAGTAGCCTGACCCCATTGAACACTGAAGCTTTCTTT.

The chain combines TRBV19 with TRBJ1-1; D is undetermined. The ends were cut back, 8 bases at V and 1 base at J, with 11 bases in the middle. The germline CDR1 and CDR2 sequences are LNHDA and SQIVND (reference sequence). CDR3 length equals 13 residues. CDR3 DNA: TGTGCCAGTTGCCAATGGGGGAACACTGAAGCTTTCTTT. Protein: CASCQWGNTEAFF.

This clonotype is labeled as medium-sized. The rearrangement links TRBV6-5 to TRBJ2-1, with TRBD2 identical over 14 bases. The junction had 7 bases not matched to a gene; V was cut back by 7 bases and J by 8 bases. The CDR3 runs to 15 residues. Germline values: CDR1 MNHEY, CDR2 SVGAGI. The CDR3 reads CASTVRLAGGDEQFF. In DNA, the CDR3 is TGTGCCAGCACCGTCAGACTAGCGGGAGGGGATGAGCAGTTCTTC.

This rearrangement joins TRBV20-1 to TRBJ2-3; 9 bases line up with TRBD1. V shed 5 bases, J shed 6 bases, and the junction held 15 bases outside the gene matches. The CDR3 contains 16 residues. Germline V gives CDR1 DFQATT, CDR2 SNEGSKA (reference sequence). The CDR3 spells CSAPSGQGISADTQYF. In DNA form, the CDR3 reads TGCAGTGCTCCTAGCGGACAGGGGATCTCAGCCGATACGCAGTATTTT.

V usage is TRBV11-1 and J usage is TRBJ1-4; 10 bases match TRBD1. Trimming at V came to 3 bases and at J to 6 bases, leaving 4 bases not matched to a gene. This CDR3 spans 15 amino acids. Germline CDR1 reads SGHAT; CDR2 reads FQDESV (reference sequence). CDR3 in amino acids: CASSLTGTGDEKLFF. The CDR3 region has the DNA TGTGCCAGCAGCTTGACCGGGACAGGGGATGAAAAACTGTTTTTT. The complete variable domain, with remaining parts taken from reference TRBV11-1 and TRBJ1-4, reads EAEVAQSPRYKITEKSQAVAFWCDPISGHATLYWYRQILGQGPELLVQFQDESVVDDSQLPKDRFSAERLKGVDSTLKIQPAELGDSAMYLCASSLTGTGDEKLFFGSGTQLSVL.

By proportion, this clonotype is medium-sized. For the CDR3, the DNA is TGTGCCAGTAGTCCTACCTCAGGGGGCTCTTCCTACGAGCAGTACTTC. Residues: CASSPTSGGSSYEQYF. The chain joins TRBV19 to TRBJ2-7; TRBD1 aligns across 8 bases. The germline V gene has CDR1 LNHDA and CDR2 SQIVND (reference sequence). The trim removed 5 bases at V and 1 base at J, leaving 10 bases unmatched. This CDR3 spans 16 amino acids.

The J gene is TRBJ2-1, the V gene TRBV20-1, with 11 bases identical to TRBD2. The CDR3 is 17 residues long. Germline-derived CDR1 and CDR2 are DFQATT and SNEGSKA (reference sequence). V dropped 0 bases and J dropped 9; count of bases not matched to a gene: 13. CDR3 nucleotide sequence: TGCAGTGCTAGAGATCGACTAGCGGGGTCCCATGGGGGTGAGCAGTTCTTC. Amino acids: CSARDRLAGSHGGEQFF.

The chain employs TRBV18 and TRBJ1-2; D gene unclear. The germline V gene encodes CDR1 KGHSH and CDR2 LQKENI. The germline V and J ends were trimmed by 5 bases and 3 bases, with 10 bases remaining between them. This CDR3 spans 13 amino acids. This chain's CDR3 is CASSAGSDYGYTF. CDR3 bases: TGTGCCAGCTCAGCCGGATCGGACTATGGCTACACCTTC.

The rearrangement uses TRBV27 and TRBJ1-5; D is unresolved. Germline CDR1 reads MNHEY; CDR2 reads SMNVEV (reference sequence). This CDR3 has 13 residues. Trimming left V 6 bases short and J 7 bases short, with 13 bases between. DNA for the CDR3: TGTGCCAGCAGAGAGCTGGTACAACAGCCCCAGCATTTT. Protein sequence: CASRELVQQPQHF.

CDR3 sequence (DNA): TGTGCCAGCAGCCTCCTCCGGCTAGCGGGAGGGCCCGGGTACTTC. This translates into CASSLLRLAGGPGYF. This rearrangement joins TRBV7-6 to TRBJ2-4, with 12 positions matching TRBD2. CDR1 and CDR2 from the germline V gene are SGHVS and FNYEAQ. Losses at the gene ends were 5 bases for V and 15 bases for J; bases not matched to a gene: 14. The CDR3 spans 15 residues.

There are a few counts of this clonotype. The CDR3, as DNA: TGTGCCTGGACCTGGGACAGGGACACTGAAGCTTTCTTT. It is translated as CAWTWDRDTEAFF. The chain is built from TRBV30 and TRBJ1-1; 9 bases agree with TRBD1. The J segment lost 3 bases and the V segment lost 4 bases, leaving 3 bases of the junction unmatched. CDR3 length: 13 amino acids. Germline loops: CDR1 GTSNPN, CDR2 SVGIG (reference sequence). Based on the CDR3 plus reference TRBV30 and TRBJ1-1, the full variable domain is SQTIHQWPATLVQPVGSPLSLECTVEGTSNPNLYWYRQAAGRGLQLLFYSVGIGQISSEVPQNLSASRPQDRQFILSSKKLLLSDSGFYLCAWTWDRDTEAFFGQGTRLTVV.

The rearrangement joins TRBV6-2 or TRBV6-3 to TRBJ2-7; 11 bases fit TRBD2. Trimming at V came to 2 bases and at J to 1 base, leaving 10 bases not matched to a gene. This CDR3 has 18 residues. Germline V gives CDR1 MNHEY, CDR2 SVGEGT. The CDR3 reads CASSYPTGLADRSYEQYV. The CDR3 coding sequence is TGTGCCAGCAGTTACCCTACGGGACTAGCGGACCGGTCCTACGAGCAGTACGTC.

The chain has TRBV7-2 and TRBJ1-2; D is ambiguous. The CDR3 loop spans 13 amino acids. The V end was cut by 3 bases, the J end by 3 bases, with 8 bases between. CDR1 is SGHTA and CDR2 is FQGNSA in the germline V gene. CDR3 coding DNA: TGTGCCAGCAGCTTTAGGGCGGACTATGGCTACACCTTC. Protein sequence: CASSFRADYGYTF.

This clonotype is judged medium-sized. The rearrangement links TRBV11-3 to TRBJ2-1; possibly TRBD2 for D (5 bases). Looked up from germline, CDR1 is SGHNT and CDR2 is YENEEA. The CDR3 covers 15 residues. Deletions cut 1 base from V and 8 bases from J, with 15 bases between. The CDR3 sequence: CASSLVGQRGDEQFF. In DNA, the CDR3 is TGTGCCAGCAGCTTAGTGGGCCAACGGGGAGATGAGCAGTTCTTC.

This clonotype is deemed medium-sized. This chain joins TRBV10-3 and TRBJ2-1; TRBD2 matches 11 bases. Germline V gene data show CDR1 as ENHRY and CDR2 as SYGVKD. There are 17 residues in the CDR3. With V trimmed by 6 bases and J by 4 bases, 11 bases remained unmatched. CDR3: CAISEQSGTSGYNEQFF. CDR3 sequence (DNA): TGTGCCATCAGCGAACAATCAGGGACTAGCGGTTACAATGAGCAGTTCTTC.

This clonotype qualifies as medium-sized (0.01 to 0.1%). The chain employs TRBV19 and TRBJ2-2; the D is unclear. This CDR3 is built from 13 residues. CDR1 is LNHDA and CDR2 is SQIVND in the germline V gene (reference sequence). The V end lost 1 base, the J end lost 4 bases, and 4 bases lay between the germline ends. The CDR3 DNA reads as TGTGCCAGTAGTATAGGGGGCACCGGGGAGCTGTTTTTT. It is translated as CASSIGGTGELFF.

At least ten counts were recorded for this clonotype. The chain combines TRBV5-5 with TRBJ2-6; the D is unclear. Trimming stripped 4 bases from V and 5 bases from J, with 4 bases between. Germline CDR1 reads SGHKS; CDR2 reads YYEKEE (reference sequence). The CDR3 consists of 12 residues. DNA of the CDR3: TGTGCCAGCAGCGGACGGGCCAACGTCCTGACTTTC. It specifies CASSGRANVLTF.

This clonotype was counted a single time. The chain recombines TRBV21-1 with TRBJ2-7; the tabulated D call, TRBD2, remains unverified against the DNA. TRBV21-1 is a pseudogene. The CDR3 length is 15 residues. CDR3 DNA sequence: TGTGCCAGCAGCAAAGAAGGGGAGGTGGGTCACGAGCAGTACGTC. This translates into CASSKEGEVGHEQYV.

The chain links TRBV10-3 to TRBJ2-1, with 8 bases lining up with TRBD2. Germline-derived CDR1 and CDR2 are ENHRY and SYGVKD. Trimming took 10 bases from V and 7 from J; bases not matched to a gene: 9. This CDR3 comprises 13 residues. The CDR3 sequence is CATETSVSNEQFF. The CDR3 nucleotides read TGTGCCACTGAGACTAGCGTATCGAATGAGCAGTTCTTC.

The chain joins TRBV20-1 to TRBJ2-5; D is tentatively TRBD1 or TRBD2 (6 bases each). The DNA end favors TRBJ2-7, so the J call may be wrong. The germline V gene has CDR1 DFQATT and CDR2 SNEGSKA (reference sequence). The CDR3 spans 13 residues. In DNA form, the CDR3 reads TGCAGTGCAGGGGGGAGTGGGAGTTACGAGCAGTACTTC. Residues: CSAGGSGSYEQYF.

The chain links TRBV7-2 to TRBJ2-1; 9 bases map to TRBD1. Germline V lookup: CDR1 SGHTA, CDR2 FQGNSA. This CDR3 spans 14 amino acids. After removal of 2 bases from V and 6 bases from J, the junction contained 2 bases not matched to a gene. This chain's CDR3 is CASSLPGQGNEQFF. The CDR3 DNA reads TGTGCCAGCAGCTTACCGGGACAGGGCAATGAGCAGTTCTTC.

This clonotype was observed at least ten times. The genes are TRBV29-1 and TRBJ1-2, with a weak D call TRBD1 (5 bases). This CDR3 has 12 residues. Germline lookup yields CDR1 SQVTM and CDR2 ANQGSEA. V was trimmed by 5 bases and J by 1 base, leaving 8 bases between them. The CDR3 protein is CSVWGVNYGYTF. Here the CDR3 DNA reads TGCAGCGTTTGGGGGGTTAACTATGGCTACACCTTC.

This rearrangement joins TRBV6-5 to TRBJ1-5, with 7 bases identical to TRBD1. The CDR3 consists of 19 residues. V shed 6 bases and J 0 bases; nucleotides not matched to a gene: 17. Per germline, CDR1 MNHEY and CDR2 SVGAGI. CDR3 amino acids: CASSPGPRTGTYSNQPQHF. In DNA, the CDR3 is TGTGCCAGCAGCCCTGGGCCGAGGACAGGCACATATAGCAATCAGCCCCAGCATTTT.

This clonotype occurred a few times. The rearrangement joins TRBV27 to TRBJ1-1, with a weak D call TRBD1 (6 bases). Germline CDR1 is MNHEY and CDR2 is SMNVEV (reference sequence). V was trimmed by 6 bases and J by 2 bases, leaving 16 bases between them. CDR3 length: 15 residues. CDR3 sequence reads: CASSFSGVANTEAFF. DNA of the CDR3: TGTGCCAGCAGCTTCTCAGGGGTAGCAAACACTGAAGCTTTCTTT.

In regard to this clonotype: A much larger clone differs by one base, so this may be a read error. The chain recombines TRBV6-5 with TRBJ2-7; weak D call: TRBD1 (5 bases). This CDR3 contains 13 residues. Germline assignment: CDR1 MNHEY and CDR2 SVGAGI. V lost 2 bases, J lost 2 bases, and 7 bases lay in between. The CDR3 here is CASSYAGPYEQYV. The CDR3, as DNA: TGTGCCAGCAGTTACGCAGGGCCCTACGAGCAGTACGTC.

This clonotype was detected ten times or more. The chain has TRBV11-1 and TRBJ1-1; D call uncertain. In germline, CDR1 is SGHAT, CDR2 FQDESV (reference sequence). This CDR3 comprises 13 residues. The germline V and J ends were trimmed by 4 bases and 1 base, with 7 bases remaining between them. The CDR3 coding sequence is TGTGCCAGCAGCTCCCAGCAGAACACTGAAGCTTTCTTT. This translates into CASSSQQNTEAFF.

The chain recombines TRBV6-2 or TRBV6-3 with TRBJ2-5; maybe TRBD2 (7 bases). Germline lookup yields CDR1 MNHEY and CDR2 SVGEGT. The CDR3 length is 14 residues. Between the trimmed V and J ends, which lost 0 bases and 13 bases, there was a span of 18 bases. CDR3 sequence: CASSYSSGTSEPYF. Here the CDR3 DNA reads TGTGCCAGCAGTTACTCGAGCGGGACATCGGAGCCGTACTTC.